This TCR beta chain was profiled in a study of OX40 agonist ivuxolimab in advanced cancers. Study-wide background: Three patients had partial responses: one hepatocellular carcinoma, two cutaneous melanoma. The study's findings and limits: CD4+ and CD8+ T cells in blood underwent clonal expansion by week 6 at 0.1 to 3.0 mg/kg.

V shed 6 bases, J shed 2 bases, and the junction held 2 bases outside the gene matches. The CDR3 length is 12 residues. CDR1 SGHRS and CDR2 YFSETQ come from the germline V gene. Clones were sequenced by immunoSEQ multiplex PCR, and TCRdb holds only the in-frame ones, with some missing. The sample has roughly 90,000 clones, less than 95% seen once. A word on this clone: Its target is not known. The same CDR3 is also encoded by other DNA sequences in this sample.

This clonotype was obtained from an adult with an advanced solid tumor such as melanoma, head and neck, liver or kidney cancer. This chain links TRBV5-1 with TRBJ2-7; 7 bases fit TRBD1. This specimen consisted of CD4+ or CD8+ T cells sorted from blood, obtained in a trial of the OX40 agonist ivuxolimab. The CDR3 region is CASKGQAYEQYF. The DNA for the CDR3 is TGCGCCAGCAAAGGACAGGCCTACGAGCAGTACTTC.